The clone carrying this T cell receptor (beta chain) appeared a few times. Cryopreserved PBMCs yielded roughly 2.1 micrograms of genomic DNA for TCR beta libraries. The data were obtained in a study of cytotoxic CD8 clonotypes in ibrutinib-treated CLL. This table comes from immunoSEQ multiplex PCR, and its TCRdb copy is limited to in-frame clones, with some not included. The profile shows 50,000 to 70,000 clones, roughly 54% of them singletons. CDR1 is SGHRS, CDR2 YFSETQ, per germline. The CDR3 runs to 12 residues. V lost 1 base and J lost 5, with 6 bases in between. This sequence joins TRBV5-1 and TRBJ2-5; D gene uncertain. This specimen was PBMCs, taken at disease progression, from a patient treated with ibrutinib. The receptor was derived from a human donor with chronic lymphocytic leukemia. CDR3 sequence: CASSLLAETQYF. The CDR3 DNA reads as TGCGCCAGCAGCTTGTTGGCCGAGACCCAGTACTTC.